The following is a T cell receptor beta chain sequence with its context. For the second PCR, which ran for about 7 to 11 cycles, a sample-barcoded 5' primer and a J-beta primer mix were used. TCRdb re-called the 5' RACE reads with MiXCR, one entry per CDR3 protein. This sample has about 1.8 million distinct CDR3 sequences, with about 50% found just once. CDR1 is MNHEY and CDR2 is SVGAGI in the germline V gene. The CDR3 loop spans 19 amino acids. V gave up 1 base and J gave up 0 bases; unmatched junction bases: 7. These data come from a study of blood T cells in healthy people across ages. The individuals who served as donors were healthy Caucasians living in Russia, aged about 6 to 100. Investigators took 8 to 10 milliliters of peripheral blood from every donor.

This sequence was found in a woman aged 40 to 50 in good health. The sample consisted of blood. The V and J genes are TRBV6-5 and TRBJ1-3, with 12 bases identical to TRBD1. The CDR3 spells CASSYLGQGAAGSGNTIYF. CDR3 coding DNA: TGTGCCAGCAGTTACTTGGGACAGGGGGCGGCCGGCTCTGGAAACACCATATATTTT.